The clone carrying this TCR beta chain was recorded a few times. Antigen specificity is unknown. The CDR3 has 14 residues. Trimming took 6 bases from V and 2 from J, leaving 13 bases between them. Per the germline V gene, CDR1 is MNHNY and CDR2 is SVGAGI (reference sequence). The entry originates in a study of beta chain features in type 1 diabetes. Whole-study results and caveats: Compared with healthy donors, patients appeared to share more similar naive, central memory and regulatory TCRB repertoires. Shortening of TCRB CDR3s, moderate but significant, appeared in all four CD4+ subsets of Type 1 diabetes patients.

The whole isolated RNA underwent reverse transcription, so sequencing captured expressed TCRB transcripts. Measured with immunoSEQ multiplex PCR; TCRdb has only the in-frame clones, and not every one. The sample includes fewer than 900,000 clones, 15% to 20% of them seen just once. In total, each donor contributed a single heparinised blood draw that averaged about 110 mL. Sorting with CD45RO/CCR7/CD25/CD127/CD95/CD27 yielded naive, central memory, regulatory and stem-like memory CD4+ cells. Sequenced sample: naive CD4+ T cells from blood. The clonotype comes from a woman aged 18-30 years in good health. The V call is TRBV6-6, the J call TRBJ2-5, with D perhaps TRBD1 or TRBD2 (6 bases each). The CDR3: CASSLRGAQETQYF. The CDR3 DNA reads TGTGCCAGCAGCCTGAGGGGGGCTCAAGAGACCCAGTACTTC.